This section outlines one TCR beta chain sequence together with its context. Repertoires were generated with immunoSEQ multiplex PCR, while TCRdb's copy carries only in-frame clones and drops some. The sample holds 200,000 to 250,000 clones, more than 80% seen once. This specimen belongs to a study of blood T cell repertoires in COVID-19. In the study overall: Sources were T cells, B-cell-depleted T cells, or PBMCs; the material itself was cDNA or gDNA.

Patients at the Seattle site were enrolled during active infection and followed longitudinally. V gave up 3 bases and J gave up 4 bases; unmatched junction bases: 6. CDR1 is GTSNPN and CDR2 is SVGIG in the germline V gene (reference sequence). The CDR3 consists of 15 residues. The J gene is TRBJ2-5, the V gene TRBV30; 12 bases match TRBD2. The sample was peripheral blood. This clonotype originated in a woman aged 25 to 39 with COVID-19, enrolled during active disease. The CDR3 loop is CAWSQTSGSSETQYF. As DNA, the CDR3 is TGTGCCTGGAGCCAGACTAGCGGGAGCTCAGAGACCCAGTACTTC.